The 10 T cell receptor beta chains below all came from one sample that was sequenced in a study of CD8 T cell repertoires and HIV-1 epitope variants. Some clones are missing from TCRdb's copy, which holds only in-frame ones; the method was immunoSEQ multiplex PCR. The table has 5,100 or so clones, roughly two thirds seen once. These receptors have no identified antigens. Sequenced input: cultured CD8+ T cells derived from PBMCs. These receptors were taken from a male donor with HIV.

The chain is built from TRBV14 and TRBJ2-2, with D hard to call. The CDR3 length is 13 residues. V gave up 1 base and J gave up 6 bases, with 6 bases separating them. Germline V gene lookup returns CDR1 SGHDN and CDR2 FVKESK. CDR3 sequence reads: CASSQAEPGELFF. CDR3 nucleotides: TGTGCCAGCAGCCAAGCGGAACCCGGGGAGCTGTTTTTT.

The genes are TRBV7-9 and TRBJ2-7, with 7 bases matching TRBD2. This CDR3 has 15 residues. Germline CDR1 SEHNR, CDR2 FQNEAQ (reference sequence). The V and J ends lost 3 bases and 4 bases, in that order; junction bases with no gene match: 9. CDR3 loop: CASSLIGLEVYEQYF. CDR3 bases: TGTGCCAGCAGCTTGATCGGACTAGAGGTGTACGAGCAGTACTTC.

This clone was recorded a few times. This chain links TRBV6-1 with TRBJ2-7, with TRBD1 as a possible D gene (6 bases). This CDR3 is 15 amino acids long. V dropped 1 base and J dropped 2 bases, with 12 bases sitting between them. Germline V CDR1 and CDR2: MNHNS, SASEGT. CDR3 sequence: CASSEVPPGAYEQYF. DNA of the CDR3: TGTGCCAGCAGTGAAGTGCCTCCAGGGGCCTACGAGCAGTACTTC.

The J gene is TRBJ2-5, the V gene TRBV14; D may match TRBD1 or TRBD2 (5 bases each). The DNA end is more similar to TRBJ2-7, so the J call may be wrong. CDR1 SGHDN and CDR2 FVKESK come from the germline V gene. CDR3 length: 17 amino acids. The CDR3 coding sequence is TGTGCCAGCAGCCAGGCCGACCTCGGGACCGAACCCTACGAGCAGTACTTC. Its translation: CASSQADLGTEPYEQYF.

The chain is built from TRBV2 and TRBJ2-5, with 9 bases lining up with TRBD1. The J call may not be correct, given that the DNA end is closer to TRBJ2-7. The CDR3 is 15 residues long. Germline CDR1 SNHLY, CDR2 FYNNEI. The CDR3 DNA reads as TGTGCCAGCAGTGAGGCGTTCGGGACAGGGAACGAGCAGTACTTC. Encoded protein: CASSEAFGTGNEQYF.

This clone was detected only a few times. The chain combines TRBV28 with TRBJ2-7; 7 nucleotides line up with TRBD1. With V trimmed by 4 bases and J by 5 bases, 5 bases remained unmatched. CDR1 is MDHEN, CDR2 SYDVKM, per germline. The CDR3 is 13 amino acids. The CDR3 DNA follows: TGTGCCAGCAGTTCAGACAGGGCAGACGAGCAGTACTTC. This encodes CASSSDRADEQYF.

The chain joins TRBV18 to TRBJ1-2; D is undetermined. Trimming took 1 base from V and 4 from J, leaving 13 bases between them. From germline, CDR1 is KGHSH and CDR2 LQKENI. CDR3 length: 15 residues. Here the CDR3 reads CASSPQGAGLYGYTF. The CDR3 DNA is TGTGCCAGCTCACCACAGGGTGCCGGACTCTATGGCTACACCTTC.

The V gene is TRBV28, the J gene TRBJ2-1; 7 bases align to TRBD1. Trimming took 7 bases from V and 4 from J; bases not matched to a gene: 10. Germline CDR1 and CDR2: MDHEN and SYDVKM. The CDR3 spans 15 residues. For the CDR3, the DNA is TGTGCCAGCACCAAGGGGACAGACGATTACAATGAGCAGTTCTTC. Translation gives CASTKGTDDYNEQFF.

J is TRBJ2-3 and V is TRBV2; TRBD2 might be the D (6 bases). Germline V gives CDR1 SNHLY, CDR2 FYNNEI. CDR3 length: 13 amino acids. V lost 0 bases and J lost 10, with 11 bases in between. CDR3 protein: CASSEARLVPQYF. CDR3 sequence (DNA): TGTGCCAGCAGTGAAGCCCGACTAGTTCCGCAGTATTTT.

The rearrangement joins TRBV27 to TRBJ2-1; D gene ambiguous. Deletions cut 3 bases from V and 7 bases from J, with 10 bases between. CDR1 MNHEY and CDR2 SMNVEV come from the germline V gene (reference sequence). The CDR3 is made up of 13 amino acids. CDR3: CASSFSAENEQFF. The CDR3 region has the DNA TGTGCCAGCAGTTTCTCCGCGGAAAATGAGCAGTTCTTC.